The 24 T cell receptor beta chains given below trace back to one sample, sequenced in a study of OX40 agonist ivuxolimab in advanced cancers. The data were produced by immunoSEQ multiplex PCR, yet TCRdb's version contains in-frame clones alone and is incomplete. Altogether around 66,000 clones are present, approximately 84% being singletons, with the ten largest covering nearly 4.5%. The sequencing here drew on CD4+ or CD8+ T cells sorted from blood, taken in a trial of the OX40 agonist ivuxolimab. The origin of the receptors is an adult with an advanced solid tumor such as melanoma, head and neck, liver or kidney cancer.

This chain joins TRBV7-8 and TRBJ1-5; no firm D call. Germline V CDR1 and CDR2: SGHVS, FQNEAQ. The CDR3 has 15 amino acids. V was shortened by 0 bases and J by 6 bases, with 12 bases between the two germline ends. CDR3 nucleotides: TGTGCCAGCAGCTTAGCGTCGGGGATCCCTCAGCCCCAGCATTTT. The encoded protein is CASSLASGIPQPQHF.

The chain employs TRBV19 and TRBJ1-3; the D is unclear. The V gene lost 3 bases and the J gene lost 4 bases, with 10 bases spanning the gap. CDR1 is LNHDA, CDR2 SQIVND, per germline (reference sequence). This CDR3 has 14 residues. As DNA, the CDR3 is TGTGCCAGTAGTATGCAGATAGCGGGAAACACCATATATTTT. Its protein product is CASSMQIAGNTIYF.

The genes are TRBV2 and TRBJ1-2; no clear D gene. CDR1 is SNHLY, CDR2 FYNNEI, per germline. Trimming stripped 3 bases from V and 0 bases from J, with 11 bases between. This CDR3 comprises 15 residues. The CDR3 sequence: CASSEFGPPNYGYTF. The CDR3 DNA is TGTGCCAGCAGTGAGTTTGGACCTCCTAACTATGGCTACACCTTC. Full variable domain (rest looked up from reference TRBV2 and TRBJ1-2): EPEVTQTPSHQVTQMGQEVILRCVPISNHLYFYWYRQILGQKVEFLVSFYNNEISEKSEIFDDQFSVERPDGSNFTLKIRSTKLEDSAMYFCASSEFGPPNYGYTFGSGTRLTVV.

The chain's CDR3 is CASSVGSGGPVEQYF. CDR3 nucleotides: TGTGCCAGCAGCGTAGGGAGCGGGGGTCCCGTCGAGCAGTACTTC. The V gene is TRBV9, the J gene TRBJ2-7, with 8 positions matching TRBD2. The CDR3 is 15 residues long. Germline lookup yields CDR1 SGDLS and CDR2 YYNGEE. V shed 0 bases, J shed 6 bases, and the junction held 8 bases outside the gene matches.

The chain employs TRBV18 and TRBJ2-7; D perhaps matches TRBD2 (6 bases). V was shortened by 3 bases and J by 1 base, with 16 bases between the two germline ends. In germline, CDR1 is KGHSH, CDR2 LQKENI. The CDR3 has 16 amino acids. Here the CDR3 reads CASSPSLTGVSYEQYF. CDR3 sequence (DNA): TGTGCCAGCTCACCGAGTTTGACGGGGGTGTCCTACGAGCAGTACTTC.

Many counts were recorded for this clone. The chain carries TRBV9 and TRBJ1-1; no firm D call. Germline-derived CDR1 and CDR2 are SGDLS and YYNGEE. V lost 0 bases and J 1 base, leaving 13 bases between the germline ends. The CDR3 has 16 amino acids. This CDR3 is CASSVGAGGTNTEAFF. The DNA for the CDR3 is TGTGCCAGCAGCGTAGGGGCTGGTGGCACGAACACTGAAGCTTTCTTT.

CDR3 sequence: CASSLAHRGTSGRTYEQYF. DNA of the CDR3: TGTGCCAGCAGCTTAGCTCACCGCGGGACTAGCGGGAGGACCTACGAGCAGTACTTC. This sequence joins TRBV11-2 and TRBJ2-7; 15 nucleotides line up with TRBD2. CDR1 is SGHAT and CDR2 is FQNNGV in the germline V gene. The CDR3 has 19 amino acids. After removal of 1 base from V and 2 bases from J, the junction contained 9 bases not matched to a gene.

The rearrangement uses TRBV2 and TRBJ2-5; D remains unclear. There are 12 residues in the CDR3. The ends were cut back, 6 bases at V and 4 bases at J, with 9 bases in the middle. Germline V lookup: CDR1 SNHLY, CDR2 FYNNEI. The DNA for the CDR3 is TGTGCCAGCAGAAGAGACGGAGAGACCCAGTACTTC. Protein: CASRRDGETQYF.

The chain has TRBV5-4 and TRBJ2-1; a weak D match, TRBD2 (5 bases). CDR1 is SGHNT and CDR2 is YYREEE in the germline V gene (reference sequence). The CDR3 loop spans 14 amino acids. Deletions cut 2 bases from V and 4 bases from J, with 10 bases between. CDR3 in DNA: TGTGCCAGCAGCTTCGTCGGGGAATACAATGAGCAGTTCTTC. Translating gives CASSFVGEYNEQFF.

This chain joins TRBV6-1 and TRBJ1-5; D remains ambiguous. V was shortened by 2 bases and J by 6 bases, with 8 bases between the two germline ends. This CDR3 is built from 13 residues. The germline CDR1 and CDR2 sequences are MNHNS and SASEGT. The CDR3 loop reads CASSEQVRQPQHF. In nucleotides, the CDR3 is TGTGCCAGCAGTGAACAGGTCCGTCAGCCCCAGCATTTT.

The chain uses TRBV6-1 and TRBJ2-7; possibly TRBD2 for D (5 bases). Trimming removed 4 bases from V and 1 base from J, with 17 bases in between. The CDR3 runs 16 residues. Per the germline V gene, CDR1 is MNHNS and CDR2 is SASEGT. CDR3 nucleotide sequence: TGTGCCAGCAGTGGCTTGTTGTTGAGGGATTCCTACGAGCAGTACTTC. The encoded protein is CASSGLLLRDSYEQYF.

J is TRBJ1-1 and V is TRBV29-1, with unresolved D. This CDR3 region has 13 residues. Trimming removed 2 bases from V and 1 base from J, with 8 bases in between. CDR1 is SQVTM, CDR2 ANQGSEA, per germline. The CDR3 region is CSVEQSPNTEAFF. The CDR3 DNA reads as TGCAGCGTTGAACAGTCCCCGAACACTGAAGCTTTCTTT.

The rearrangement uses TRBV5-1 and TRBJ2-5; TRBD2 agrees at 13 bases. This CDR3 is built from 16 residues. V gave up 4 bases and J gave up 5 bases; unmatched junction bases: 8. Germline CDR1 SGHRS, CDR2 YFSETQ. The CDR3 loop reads CASSQGTSGAHETQYF. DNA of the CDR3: TGCGCCAGCAGCCAAGGGACTAGCGGGGCCCATGAGACCCAGTACTTC.

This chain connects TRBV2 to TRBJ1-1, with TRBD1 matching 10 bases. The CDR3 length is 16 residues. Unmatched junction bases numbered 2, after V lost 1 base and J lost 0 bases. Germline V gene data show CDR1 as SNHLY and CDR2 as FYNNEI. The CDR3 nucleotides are TGTGCCAGCAGTGAAGGTGACAGGGGGCTGAACACTGAAGCTTTCTTT. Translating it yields CASSEGDRGLNTEAFF.

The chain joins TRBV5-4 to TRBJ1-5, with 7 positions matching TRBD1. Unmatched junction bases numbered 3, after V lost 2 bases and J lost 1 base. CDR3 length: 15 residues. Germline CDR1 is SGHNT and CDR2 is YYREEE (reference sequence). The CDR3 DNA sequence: TGTGCCAGCAGCTTTCAGGGGGGAAGCAATCAGCCCCAGCATTTT. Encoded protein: CASSFQGGSNQPQHF.

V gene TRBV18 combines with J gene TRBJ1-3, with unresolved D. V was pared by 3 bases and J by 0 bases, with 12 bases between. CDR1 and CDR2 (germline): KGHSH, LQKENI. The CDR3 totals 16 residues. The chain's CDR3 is CASSPDWGSSGNTIYF. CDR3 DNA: TGTGCCAGCTCACCGGATTGGGGATCCTCTGGAAACACCATATATTTT.

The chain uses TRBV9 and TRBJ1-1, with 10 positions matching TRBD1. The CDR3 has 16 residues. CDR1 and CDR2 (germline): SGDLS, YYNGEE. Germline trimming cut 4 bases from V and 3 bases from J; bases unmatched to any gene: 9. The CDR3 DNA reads TGTGCCAGCAGCCCCCGGGACAGGGGCCCTTACACTGAAGCTTTCTTT. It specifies CASSPRDRGPYTEAFF.

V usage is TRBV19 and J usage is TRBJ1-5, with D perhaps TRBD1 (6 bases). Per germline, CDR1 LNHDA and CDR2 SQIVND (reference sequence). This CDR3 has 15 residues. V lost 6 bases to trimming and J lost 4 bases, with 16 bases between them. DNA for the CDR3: TGTGCCAGTAGGCCCACAGGGATTGGTAATCAGCCCCAGCATTTT. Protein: CASRPTGIGNQPQHF.

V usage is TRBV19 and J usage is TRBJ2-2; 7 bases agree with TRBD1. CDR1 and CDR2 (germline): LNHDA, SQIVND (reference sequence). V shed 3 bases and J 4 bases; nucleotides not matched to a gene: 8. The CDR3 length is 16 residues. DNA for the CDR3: TGTGCCAGTAGTATCAGGACAGGCGTGAGCACCGGGGAGCTGTTTTTT. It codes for CASSIRTGVSTGELFF.

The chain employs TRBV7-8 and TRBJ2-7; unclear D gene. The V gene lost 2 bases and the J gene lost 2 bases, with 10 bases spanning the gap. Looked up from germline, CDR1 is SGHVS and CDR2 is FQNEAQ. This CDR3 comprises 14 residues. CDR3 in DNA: TGTGCCAGCAGCTTAACTCGAGTGACCTACGAGCAGTACTTC. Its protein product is CASSLTRVTYEQYF. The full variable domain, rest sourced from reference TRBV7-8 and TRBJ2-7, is GAGVSQSPRYKVAKRGQDVALRCDPISGHVSLFWYQQALGQGPEFLTYFQNEAQLDKSGLPSDRFFAERPEGSVSTLKIQRTQQEDSAVYLCASSLTRVTYEQYFGPGTRLTVT.

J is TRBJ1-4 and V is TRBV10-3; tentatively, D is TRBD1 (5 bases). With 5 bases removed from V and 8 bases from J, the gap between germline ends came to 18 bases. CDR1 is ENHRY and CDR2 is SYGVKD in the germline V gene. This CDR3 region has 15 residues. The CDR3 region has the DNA TGTGCCATCAGTCAAACCGGGACGGACTCCGAAAAACTGTTTTTT. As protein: CAISQTGTDSEKLFF.

CDR3 nucleotides: TGTGCCAGCAGCCAAGGGTCTAGCGGGGGGGGTAATGAGCAGTTCTTC. Amino acid sequence: CASSQGSSGGGNEQFF. V and J are TRBV4-2 and TRBJ2-1, with 12 bases matching TRBD2. J lost 7 bases, V lost 1 base, and 5 bases had no gene match. The CDR3 has 16 residues. Germline values: CDR1 LGHNA, CDR2 YNFKEQ.

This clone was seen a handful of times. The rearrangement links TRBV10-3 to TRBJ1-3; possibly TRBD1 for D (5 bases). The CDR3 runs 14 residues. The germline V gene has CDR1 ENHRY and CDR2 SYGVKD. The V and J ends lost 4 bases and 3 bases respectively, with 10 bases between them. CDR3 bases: TGTGCCATCAGTGCCCAGGGCGGTGGAAACACCATATATTTT. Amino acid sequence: CAISAQGGGNTIYF.

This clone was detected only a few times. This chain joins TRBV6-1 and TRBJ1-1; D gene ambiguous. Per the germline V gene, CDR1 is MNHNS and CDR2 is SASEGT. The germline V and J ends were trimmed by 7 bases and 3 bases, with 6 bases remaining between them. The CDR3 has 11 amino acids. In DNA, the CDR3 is TGTGCCAGCAACACTTACACTGAAGCTTTCTTT. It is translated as CASNTYTEAFF.